The 9 T cell receptor beta chains given below trace back to one sample, sequenced in a study of T cells in Graves' hyperthyroidism and ophthalmopathy. TCR beta CDR3 sequences were amplified from RNA transcripts. HTBI primers were employed in a first-round RT-PCR of the TCR CDR3. From the multiplex PCR reads, TCRdb called clonotypes with MiXCR, one entry per CDR3 protein. The sample includes about 640,000 distinct CDR3 sequences, roughly 15% of them seen just once. The source material was blood. The receptors derive from a woman between 45 and 65 years old with Graves' ophthalmopathy.

In regard to this clonotype: A much larger clone lies a single base off, so this may be a read error. The CDR3 does not close with the conserved phenylalanine or tryptophan, likely indicating a read error. The chain combines TRBV9 with TRBJ1-2; D is ambiguous. The length of the CDR3 is 15 residues. Germline V CDR1 and CDR2: SGDLS, YYNGEE. Trimming took off 0 bases at V and 2 bases at J, with 11 bases between the two ends. CDR3 residues: CASSVEGGYNYGYTS. In nucleotides, the CDR3 is TGTGCCAGCAGCGTAGAGGGTGGGTACAACTATGGCTACACCTCC.

This clonotype has just a few counts. The V gene is TRBV28, the J gene TRBJ1-1, with 7 bases identical to TRBD1. The CDR3 sequence is 13 residues long. Trimming removed 7 bases from V and 7 bases from J; junction bases left unmatched: 9. Germline V gives CDR1 MDHEN, CDR2 SYDVKM. CDR3 sequence reads: CASKGTEKLEAFF. The CDR3 DNA reads TGTGCCAGCAAAGGGACAGAAAAACTTGAAGCTTTCTTT.

The CDR3 is CASGTGQGPLRRSPLHF. The CDR3 DNA sequence: TGTGCCAGTGGAACCGGACAGGGGCCCTTGAGGCGTTCACCCCTCCACTTT. The chain recombines TRBV28 with TRBJ1-6; the match to TRBD1 covers 9 bases. With 9 bases clipped from V and 9 bases from J, the junction kept 18 bases outside the gene matches. CDR3 length: 17 residues. Germline CDR1 is MDHEN and CDR2 is SYDVKM.

This clonotype has more than one count but fewer than ten. The V gene is TRBV12-3 or TRBV12-4, the J gene TRBJ2-7; 8 bases are a match to TRBD2. Germline trimming cut 4 bases from V and 3 bases from J; bases unmatched to any gene: 8. The CDR3 consists of 15 residues. The DNA of the CDR3 is TGTGCCAGCAGTTCACCGACTAGCGCACGCTACGAGCAGTACTTC. This codes for CASSSPTSARYEQYF.

This clonotype was seen a few times. V usage is TRBV5-6 and J usage is TRBJ2-7, with D uncertain. The CDR3 runs 14 residues. Germline V gene data show CDR1 as SGHDT and CDR2 as YYEEEE. V was pared by 5 bases and J by 2 bases, with 14 bases between. The CDR3: CASRRSAGPYEQYF. As DNA, the CDR3 is TGTGCCAGCAGACGGTCAGCCGGGCCCTACGAGCAGTACTTC.

This clonotype has a handful of counts. The V and J genes are TRBV28 and TRBJ1-2; D is unresolved. CDR1 and CDR2 (germline): MDHEN, SYDVKM. Trimming removed 3 bases from V and 2 bases from J, with 7 bases in between. The CDR3 consists of 13 residues. The CDR3 nucleotides read TGTGCCAGCAGTTTGACTCCAAACTATGGCTACACCTTC. Translation gives CASSLTPNYGYTF.

V is TRBV7-9 and J is TRBJ2-5, with D possibly matching TRBD1 (6 bases). The germline V gene encodes CDR1 SEHNR and CDR2 FQNEAQ (reference sequence). The CDR3 runs to 15 residues. V was pared by 5 bases and J by 2 bases, with 15 bases between. The CDR3 coding sequence is TGTGCCAGCAGCAGATGGACAGAAATGCAAGAGACCCAGTACTTC. Residues: CASSRWTEMQETQYF. Complete variable domain (other parts from reference TRBV7-9 and TRBJ2-5): DTGVSQNPRHKITKRGQNVTFRCDPISEHNRLYWYRQTLGQGPEFLTYFQNEAQLEKSRLLSDRFSAERPKGSFSTLEIQRTEQGDSAMYLCASSRWTEMQETQYFGPGTRLLVL.

This clonotype has just a few counts. The chain joins TRBV20-1 to TRBJ2-7; 8 nucleotides match TRBD2. CDR1 and CDR2 from the germline V gene are DFQATT and SNEGSKA (reference sequence). The CDR3 has 14 residues. The V segment lost 6 bases and the J segment 3 bases; nucleotides outside the gene matches: 10. The CDR3 DNA reads TGCAGTGCGTCAAGCGGGGGCGGAAACTACGAGCAGTACTTC. Translated: CSASSGGGNYEQYF.

This clonotype has a count of ten or more. The chain combines TRBV2 with TRBJ2-7, with 9 bases fitting TRBD2. The CDR3 has 15 residues. After removal of 8 bases from V and 2 bases from J, the junction contained 10 bases not matched to a gene. Per germline, CDR1 SNHLY and CDR2 FYNNEI. In nucleotides, the CDR3 is TGTGCCAGCCAAAGGGGGCGGGAGGGCCCCTACGAGCAGTACTTC. This codes for CASQRGREGPYEQYF.